This T cell receptor (beta chain) was documented in a study of T cells expressing NK-cell markers. CDR3 length: 15 amino acids. The germline CDR1 and CDR2 sequences are LGHNA and YSLEER. TCRdb reprocessed the 5' RACE reads and stores each CDR3 protein as one record, lacking DNA. Its listing shows 7,500 to 8,000 distinct CDR3 sequences. The specimen sequenced was blood T cells: a sorted CD56 or NKG2C T cell subset, CD4+ or CD8+ T cells, or bulk PBMC T cells (not recorded which). This clonotype was obtained from a man aged 18 to 29 in good health. The chain employs TRBV4-3 and TRBJ1-2; TCRdb names TRBD1, which stays unverified in the absence of DNA. CDR3 sequence: CASSHRTGGEDGYTF.